These 8 T cell receptor beta chains were sequenced from one sample in a study of T cell changes during pregnancy in multiple sclerosis. TCRdb's table, derived via immunoSEQ multiplex PCR, lists solely in-frame clones and lacks some. The table includes about 40,000 clones, approximately 88% detected once. Sequenced here: peripheral blood, sampled in the first trimester of pregnancy. The origin of the receptors is a female donor in good health, enrolled as a control in a pregnancy study.

The CDR3 region has the DNA TGTGCCAGCAGCTTGTTTCTTCTGGGACAGGGGCGTAATTCACCCCTCCACTTT. Its protein product is CASSLFLLGQGRNSPLHF. The chain has TRBV5-5 and TRBJ1-6, with TRBD1 matching over 10 bases. Germline lookup yields CDR1 SGHKS and CDR2 YYEKEE (reference sequence). After removal of 1 base from V and 6 bases from J, the junction contained 10 bases not matched to a gene. CDR3 size: 18 residues. The full variable domain, its missing parts supplied by reference TRBV5-5 and TRBJ1-6, is DAGVTQSPTHLIKTRGQQVTLRCSPISGHKSVSWYQQVLGQGPQFIFQYYEKEERGRGNFPDRFSARQFPNYSSELNVNALLLGDSALYLCASSLFLLGQGRNSPLHFGNGTRLTVT.

The gene calls are TRBV6-5 and TRBJ1-1, with D possibly being TRBD1 (6 bases). CDR3 length: 11 amino acids. Germline lookup yields CDR1 MNHEY and CDR2 SVGAGI. Between the trimmed V and J ends, which lost 5 bases and 11 bases, there was a span of 12 bases. The CDR3 reads CASSARGGAFF. In DNA form, the CDR3 reads TGTGCCAGCAGTGCCCGGGGGGGCGCTTTCTTT.

This chain joins TRBV5-4 and TRBJ2-1, with 7 nucleotides matching TRBD2. With 4 bases clipped from V and 5 bases from J, the junction kept 12 bases outside the gene matches. The CDR3 has 16 amino acids. Germline V gives CDR1 SGHNT, CDR2 YYREEE (reference sequence). The CDR3 DNA is TGTGCCAGCAGCGCCCCTCTAGCGGAGCGTAACAATGAGCAGTTCTTC. It specifies CASSAPLAERNNEQFF. The whole variable domain, filled in from reference TRBV5-4 and TRBJ2-1, reads ETGVTQSPTHLIKTRGQQVTLRCSSQSGHNTVSWYQQALGQGPQFIFQYYREEENGRGNFPPRFSGLQFPNYSSELNVNALELDDSALYLCASSAPLAERNNEQFFGPGTRLTVL.

The V gene is TRBV5-1, the J gene TRBJ1-6, with 9 bases aligning to TRBD1. Germline V gives CDR1 SGHRS, CDR2 YFSETQ. The V and J ends lost 4 bases and 7 bases, in that order; junction bases with no gene match: 6. CDR3 length: 15 residues. For the CDR3, the DNA is TGCGCCAGCAGCAAGGGGACAGGGCCAAATTCACCCCTCCACTTT. Amino acid sequence: CASSKGTGPNSPLHF.

V is TRBV7-2 and J is TRBJ1-2; 7 positions match TRBD1. The CDR3 sequence is 14 residues long. Losses at the gene ends were 5 bases for V and 4 bases for J; bases not matched to a gene: 7. CDR1 is SGHTA, CDR2 FQGNSA, per germline. For the CDR3, the DNA is TGTGCCAGCAGCGCGGGACAGCTTACCTATGGCTACACCTTC. Amino acids: CASSAGQLTYGYTF.

The J gene is TRBJ1-1, the V gene TRBV6-5, with D uncertain. Germline values: CDR1 MNHEY, CDR2 SVGAGI. V was clipped by 6 bases and J by 1 base, with 12 bases between them. There are 14 residues in the CDR3. CDR3 sequence (DNA): TGTGCCAGCAGAACGACTACAGCGAACACTGAAGCTTTCTTT. Translation: CASRTTTANTEAFF.

In this sample, this clone turned up once. The J gene is TRBJ2-7, the V gene TRBV10-1; tentative D call: TRBD1 (7 bases). CDR1 is WNHNN and CDR2 is SYGVQD in the germline V gene (reference sequence). V lost 0 bases and J lost 7, with 16 bases in between. CDR3 length: 15 amino acids. The CDR3: CASSESNRGGREQYF. The DNA of the CDR3 is TGCGCCAGCAGTGAGTCGAACAGGGGAGGTCGGGAGCAGTACTTC.

This sequence joins TRBV5-1 and TRBJ2-1; 9 nucleotides align to TRBD2. The V gene's germline CDR1 is SGHRS and CDR2 YFSETQ. The ends lost 4 bases at V and 6 bases at J; junction bases unmatched: 8. The CDR3 contains 15 residues. The CDR3 coding sequence is TGCGCCAGCAGCGTTAGCGGGGGTGCCTTCAATGAGCAGTTCTTC. Residues: CASSVSGGAFNEQFF.